This T cell receptor beta chain was captured in a study of tumor and adjacent non-tumor tissue in lung cancer. Turning to the study itself: There were some 11 adenocarcinoma, a couple of squamous cell carcinoma and 1 small cell lung cancer cases. Findings and caveats of the study: Tumor tissue had significantly higher TCR diversity than normal lung.

Per the germline V gene, CDR1 is MDHEN and CDR2 is SYDVKM. The CDR3 is made up of 16 amino acids. RNA was extracted from bulk tissue without any cell sorting. The library came from three nested PCR rounds adapted from ARM-PCR protocols. TCRdb fed the multiplex PCR reads into MiXCR, producing one record per CDR3 protein. The sample records over 60,000 distinct CDR3 sequences, roughly 76% being singletons. This clonotype was detected once. Its target is unknown. One end of the junction is discordant with germline, which a read error may explain. Sequenced sample: lung tumor tissue. The clonotype originates from a woman aged 50 to 60 with non-small cell lung cancer. The chain couples TRBV28 to TRBJ1-5, with D possibly being TRBD1 (5 bases). CDR3 in DNA: TGTGCCAACAGTCCCTCTTCCGGGGGAAGCAATCGGCCCCAGCATTTT. It is translated as CANSPSSGGSNRPQHF.